These 3 T cell receptor beta chains came from one sample sequenced in a study of T cells in Graves' hyperthyroidism and ophthalmopathy. Amplified TCR beta CDR3 regions derived from RNA transcripts. Researchers ran a first-round RT-PCR on the TCR CDR3 using the HTBI primer set. TCRdb recomputed calls from the multiplex PCR reads with MiXCR, one row per CDR3 protein. Of about 570,000 distinct CDR3 sequences in the sample, 46% were seen once. The sequenced sample consisted of peripheral blood or thyroid tissue (not recorded which). These TCRs come from an adult woman with Graves' disease, either hyperthyroidism or ophthalmopathy (not recorded which).

The chain combines TRBV29-1 with TRBJ2-5; 7 nucleotides agree with TRBD2. With 3 bases clipped from V and 4 bases from J, the junction kept 5 bases outside the gene matches. The CDR3 totals 13 residues. From germline, CDR1 is SQVTM and CDR2 ANQGSEA. CDR3: CSVEGGVRETQYF. The CDR3 DNA sequence: TGCAGCGTTGAGGGAGGGGTCCGAGAGACCCAGTACTTC.

This chain links TRBV7-2 with TRBJ2-5; TRBD1 matches at 8 bases. The germline V gene has CDR1 SGHTA and CDR2 FQGNSA. V shed 5 bases and J 3 bases; nucleotides not matched to a gene: 5. The length of the CDR3 is 14 residues. CDR3: CASSRDRYEETQYF. CDR3 bases: TGTGCCAGCAGCCGGGACAGGTATGAAGAGACCCAGTACTTC.

The chain uses TRBV29-1 and TRBJ1-1; 8 bases agree with TRBD1. J was trimmed by 2 bases and V by 4 bases; bases with no gene match: 3. The CDR3 consists of 13 residues. Germline V CDR1 and CDR2: SQVTM, ANQGSEA. The CDR3 nucleotides read TGCAGCGTTGTAGGACAGGGAAACACTGAAGCTTTCTTT. Translated: CSVVGQGNTEAFF. Filled out from reference TRBV29-1 and TRBJ1-1, the complete variable domain reads SAVISQKPSRDICQRGTSLTIQCQVDSQVTMMFWYRQQPGQSLTLIATANQGSEATYESGFVIDKFPISRPNLTFSTLTVSNMSPEDSSIYLCSVVGQGNTEAFFGQGTRLTVV.